This T cell receptor (beta chain) was identified during a study of T-cell reconstitution after alpha-beta-depleted transplantation in children. Construction of the TCRbeta library involved unique molecular identifiers. TCRdb redid the calling of the PCR reads with MiXCR, one entry per CDR3 protein. The top ten hold 0.75% to 0.85% of the sample, which has hundreds of thousands of distinct CDR3 sequences, under 15% seen once. This clonotype was detected ten times or more. This CDR3 contains 12 residues. CDR1 SQVTM and CDR2 ANQGSEA come from the germline V gene. The V gene lost 8 bases and the J gene lost 4 bases, with 14 bases spanning the gap.

This rearrangement joins TRBV29-1 to TRBJ2-5, with D maybe TRBD2 (6 bases). The sequences come from PBMCs, collected before TCRalphabeta/CD19-depleted stem cell transplant. This TCR was recovered from a girl aged 2-10 years with congenital amegakaryocytic thrombocytopenia, due to receive a stem cell transplant. This CDR3 is CSTTPGGETQYF. The DNA of the CDR3 is TGCAGCACTACACCCGGGGGAGAGACCCAGTACTTC.